Presented here are 10 T cell receptor beta chains from one specimen sequenced in a study of cytomegalovirus exposure and HLA in healthy donors. PCR amplification relied on 60 Vbeta primers (plus 13 Jbeta primers). The repertoire was sequenced with immunoSEQ multiplex PCR; TCRdb's copy has only in-frame clones and lacks some. The profile covers fewer than 250,000 clones, with roughly 80% appearing a single time and 1.5% to 2% taken by the ten largest. The sequencing input was PBMCs. The receptors stem from a woman aged 18-29 years in good health and CMV-seronegative.

The V and J genes are TRBV6-6 and TRBJ1-2, with 7 bases matching TRBD1. V shed 4 bases and J 6 bases; nucleotides not matched to a gene: 5. The germline gives CDR1 MNHNY, CDR2 SVGAGI (reference sequence). The CDR3 is 13 amino acids. The CDR3 DNA reads TGTGCCAGCAGTTCGATGACAGGGCATGGCTACACCTTC. It codes for CASSSMTGHGYTF.

The chain employs TRBV11-2 and TRBJ1-5; D might be TRBD1 (5 bases). The V gene's germline CDR1 is SGHAT and CDR2 FQNNGV. The CDR3 totals 13 residues. Trimming removed 6 bases at V and 6 bases at J, with 12 bases between. As DNA, the CDR3 is TGTGCCAGCAGTTTTGCTAGGGGTCAGCCCCAGCATTTT. It specifies CASSFARGQPQHF.

The chain links TRBV6-5 to TRBJ1-1, with 10 bases matching TRBD1. Germline V gives CDR1 MNHEY, CDR2 SVGAGI. With V trimmed by 2 bases and J by 3 bases, 0 bases remained unmatched. CDR3 length equals 14 residues. CDR3 DNA sequence: TGTGCCAGCAGTTACGGGACAGGGGACACTGAAGCTTTCTTT. Its translation: CASSYGTGDTEAFF.

The chain links TRBV25-1 to TRBJ2-1; no definite D call. The germline V and J ends were trimmed by 2 bases and 4 bases, with 12 bases remaining between them. This CDR3 comprises 15 residues. Germline V gene lookup returns CDR1 MGHDK and CDR2 SYGVNS. The CDR3, as DNA: TGTGCCAGCAGTGAAGGCAGGTTGGTATACAATGAGCAGTTCTTC. Amino acid sequence: CASSEGRLVYNEQFF.

The CDR3: CASSPGAYNSPLHF. In DNA form, the CDR3 reads TGTGCCAGCAGCCCTGGGGCTTATAATTCACCCCTCCACTTT. V is TRBV5-6 and J is TRBJ1-6, with D perhaps TRBD1 (5 bases). The germline V gene encodes CDR1 SGHDT and CDR2 YYEEEE. The CDR3 is 14 amino acids. V dropped 4 bases and J dropped 4 bases, with 9 bases sitting between them.

This clone has only a few counts. This chain uses TRBV4-2 with TRBJ2-2; possible D gene TRBD2, 6 bases. Trimming removed 0 bases at V and 0 bases at J, with 11 bases between. The CDR3 runs to 17 residues. Germline assignment: CDR1 LGHNA and CDR2 YNFKEQ. The CDR3 is CASSQDWTISNTGELFF. The DNA for the CDR3 is TGTGCCAGCAGCCAAGATTGGACTATCTCGAACACCGGGGAGCTGTTTTTT.

The chain recombines TRBV27 with TRBJ2-1; 14 nucleotides line up with TRBD2. V was clipped by 7 bases and J by 9 bases; unmatched bases: 8. In germline, CDR1 is MNHEY, CDR2 SMNVEV (reference sequence). The CDR3 covers 15 residues. Here the CDR3 reads CASKKGTSGRGEQFF. CDR3 sequence (DNA): TGTGCCAGCAAGAAGGGGACTAGCGGGAGAGGTGAGCAGTTCTTC.

J is TRBJ1-1 and V is TRBV2; D ambiguous. Germline CDR1 SNHLY, CDR2 FYNNEI. The CDR3 loop spans 13 amino acids. V was clipped by 2 bases and J by 5 bases, with 9 bases between them. CDR3 protein: CASSETWYTEAFF. The CDR3 nucleotides read TGTGCCAGCAGTGAAACTTGGTATACTGAAGCTTTCTTT.

The V gene is TRBV4-1, the J gene TRBJ1-1, with 7 bases fitting TRBD1. The germline V gene has CDR1 MGHRA and CDR2 YSYEKL. Trimming took 3 bases from V and 9 from J; bases not matched to a gene: 13. CDR3 length: 15 amino acids. The CDR3 DNA is TGCGCCAGCAGCCAGACACAGGGGCCCGATCTCCAAGCTTTCTTT. Translating gives CASSQTQGPDLQAFF.

V and J are TRBV12-5 and TRBJ2-3; D call uncertain. The CDR3 runs 14 residues. Germline V lookup: CDR1 LGHNT, CDR2 FRNRAP. Trimming took off 6 bases at V and 3 bases at J, with 13 bases between the two ends. In DNA form, the CDR3 reads TGTGCTAGTGGCGAGAGCCAGGTTACAGATACGCAGTATTTT. It encodes CASGESQVTDTQYF.